Below, 18 T cell receptor beta chains from the same sample are listed, as sequenced in a study of T cells after yellow fever vaccination. TCRdb reprocessed the 5' RACE reads via MiXCR and lists one record per CDR3 protein. The data show approximately 580,000 distinct CDR3 sequences, about 15% seen once. Sample: PBMCs, taken about 5 days after the first yellow fever vaccination. These receptors originate from a man aged 18 to 29 who received the YFV17D yellow fever vaccine.

The chain joins TRBV6-1 to TRBJ2-5; 7 nucleotides line up with TRBD1. CDR1 and CDR2 from the germline V gene are MNHNS and SASEGT. The CDR3 has 13 residues. V lost 6 bases, J lost 5 bases, and 6 bases stayed unmatched. CDR3 protein: CASRTDRVETQYF. DNA for the CDR3: TGTGCCAGCAGAACTGACAGGGTCGAGACCCAGTACTTC.

This clonotype was seen more than once but under ten times. This chain links TRBV4-3 with TRBJ2-1; D perhaps matches TRBD1 (5 bases). Deletions cut 1 base from V and 2 bases from J, with 12 bases between. Looked up from germline, CDR1 is LGHNA and CDR2 is YSLEER. CDR3 length: 16 residues. The CDR3 here is CASSQGAGITYNEQFF. The DNA for the CDR3 is TGCGCCAGCAGCCAAGGGGCAGGGATCACCTACAATGAGCAGTTCTTC.

This clonotype was seen a handful of times. The chain joins TRBV6-2 or TRBV6-3 to TRBJ2-5, with a possible D match to TRBD2 (5 bases). The CDR3 totals 13 residues. V lost 6 bases to trimming and J lost 5 bases, with 13 bases between them. Per germline, CDR1 MNHEY and CDR2 SVGEGT. The CDR3 bases are TGTGCCAGCAGGCGGGTAACGCGGGAGACCCAGTACTTC. Its protein is CASRRVTRETQYF.

This clonotype has a handful of counts. This chain connects TRBV7-3 to TRBJ2-3, with a possible D match to TRBD2 (5 bases). The V end lost 4 bases, the J end lost 8 bases, and 7 bases lay between the germline ends. Germline-derived CDR1 and CDR2 are SGHTA and FQGTGA. This CDR3 spans 11 amino acids. The CDR3 sequence: CASSSGGTQYF. CDR3 nucleotides: TGTGCCAGCAGCTCCGGAGGTACGCAGTATTTT. Full variable domain (rest looked up from reference TRBV7-3 and TRBJ2-3): GAGVSQTPSNKVTEKGKYVELRCDPISGHTALYWYRQSLGQGPEFLIYFQGTGAADDSGLPNDRFFAVRPEGSVSTLKIQRTERGDSAVYLCASSSGGTQYFGPGTRLTVL.

The J gene is TRBJ2-2, the V gene TRBV3-1; D is uncertain. Trimming left V 1 base short and J 8 bases short, with 5 bases between. The CDR3 sequence is 12 residues long. CDR1 is LGHDT, CDR2 YNNKEL, per germline (reference sequence). The CDR3 DNA is TGTGCCAGCAGCCAAGCAATAGGGGAGCTGTTTTTT. It encodes CASSQAIGELFF.

V gene TRBV2 combines with J gene TRBJ1-3; D is ambiguous. Germline CDR1 and CDR2: SNHLY and FYNNEI. The germline V and J ends were trimmed by 7 bases and 0 bases, with 13 bases remaining between them. The CDR3 spans 15 residues. The CDR3 DNA sequence: TGTGCCAGCACCATCGACGGTCACTCTGGAAACACCATATATTTT. Its protein is CASTIDGHSGNTIYF.

V gene TRBV29-1 combines with J gene TRBJ2-7, with D possibly TRBD2 on 5 matching bases. Germline CDR1 is SQVTM and CDR2 is ANQGSEA. The CDR3 is 12 residues long. The V gene lost 0 bases and the J gene lost 3 bases, with 6 bases spanning the gap. The CDR3 is CSVEDGSYEQYF. CDR3 sequence (DNA): TGCAGCGTTGAAGATGGGAGCTACGAGCAGTACTTC.

The sample holds a few counts of this clonotype. The chain couples TRBV7-2 to TRBJ1-5; D is uncertain. This CDR3 contains 14 residues. CDR1 and CDR2 (germline): SGHTA, FQGNSA. V lost 5 bases and J lost 3, with 11 bases in between. The CDR3 nucleotides are TGTGCCAGCAGCGTATTCAGTAACAATCAGCCCCAGCATTTT. It yields the protein CASSVFSNNQPQHF.

The rearrangement links TRBV5-1 to TRBJ2-3; the D gene is possibly TRBD2 (6 bases). The CDR3 extends over 16 amino acids. V was pared by 4 bases and J by 0 bases, with 15 bases between. Looked up from germline, CDR1 is SGHRS and CDR2 is YFSETQ. CDR3 nucleotides: TGCGCCAGCAGCCTACAAAGCGGGTTTAGCACAGATACGCAGTATTTT. Residues: CASSLQSGFSTDTQYF. Full variable domain (rest looked up from reference TRBV5-1 and TRBJ2-3): KAGVTQTPRYLIKTRGQQVTLSCSPISGHRSVSWYQQTPGQGLQFLFEYFSETQRNKGNFPGRFSGRQFSNSRSEMNVSTLELGDSALYLCASSLQSGFSTDTQYFGPGTRLTVL.

The chain joins TRBV5-1 to TRBJ2-3, with 9 bases aligning to TRBD2. Trimming took 4 bases from V and 5 from J; bases not matched to a gene: 8. CDR3 size: 15 residues. Germline CDR1 and CDR2: SGHRS and YFSETQ. The CDR3 sequence is CASSGIAGALDTQYF. The CDR3 region has the DNA TGCGCCAGCAGCGGAATAGCGGGAGCCTTAGATACGCAGTATTTT.

This clonotype occurred a few times. CDR3 sequence reads: CASSQDGGQGFTDTQYF. For the CDR3, the DNA is TGCGCCAGCAGCCAAGACGGGGGGCAGGGGTTCACAGATACGCAGTATTTT. The chain employs TRBV4-1 and TRBJ2-3, with D possibly TRBD2 on 7 matching bases. Trimming pared 0 bases from V and 2 bases from J, leaving 15 bases between. Germline-derived CDR1 and CDR2 are MGHRA and YSYEKL. This CDR3 is built from 17 residues.

This clonotype was counted a few times. The chain couples TRBV25-1 to TRBJ2-7; D gene unclear. Germline loops: CDR1 MGHDK, CDR2 SYGVNS. Trimming pared 4 bases from V and 0 bases from J, leaving 7 bases between. The CDR3 extends over 13 amino acids. CDR3 residues: CASSATSSYEQYV. CDR3 in DNA: TGTGCCAGCAGTGCGACGAGCTCCTACGAGCAGTACGTC.

This clonotype appeared a few times. The chain has TRBV6-1 and TRBJ2-3; no firm D call. Looked up from germline, CDR1 is MNHNS and CDR2 is SASEGT. There are 15 residues in the CDR3. V was pared by 3 bases and J by 0 bases, with 10 bases between. In nucleotides, the CDR3 is TGTGCCAGCAGTGAGCTTGGATCTAGCACAGATACGCAGTATTTT. Translation gives CASSELGSSTDTQYF.

This clonotype came up a few times. This sequence joins TRBV5-4 and TRBJ2-5, with a possible D match to TRBD2 (5 bases). V was cut by 2 bases and J by 2 bases, with 10 bases left in between. Germline V gives CDR1 SGHNT, CDR2 YYREEE (reference sequence). There are 14 residues in the CDR3. CDR3 in DNA: TGTGCCAGCAGCTTAAAGCGGACGCAAGAGACCCAGTACTTC. This codes for CASSLKRTQETQYF.

This chain joins TRBV9 and TRBJ2-5; D might be TRBD1 (6 bases). Germline V gene sequence: CDR1 SGDLS, CDR2 YYNGEE. This CDR3 comprises 13 residues. V lost 3 bases and J lost 3, with 9 bases in between. The CDR3 protein is CASSARTEETQYF. CDR3 bases: TGTGCCAGCAGCGCTCGGACAGAAGAGACCCAGTACTTC.

This clonotype was recorded at least ten times. The V call is TRBV27, the J call TRBJ2-1; D gene unclear. V lost 2 bases to trimming and J lost 7 bases, with 9 bases between them. Germline V gene data show CDR1 as MNHEY and CDR2 as SMNVEV (reference sequence). This CDR3 is 13 amino acids long. In DNA, the CDR3 is TGTGCCAGCAGTTTAGGTGGGCTAAATGAGCAGTTCTTC. Encoded protein: CASSLGGLNEQFF.

The chain is built from TRBV7-9 and TRBJ2-7; D may correspond to TRBD1 or TRBD2 (5 bases each). This CDR3 spans 13 amino acids. The ends were cut back, 5 bases at V and 3 bases at J, with 11 bases in the middle. Looked up from germline, CDR1 is SEHNR and CDR2 is FQNEAQ (reference sequence). The CDR3: CASSHQRGYEQYF. In DNA, the CDR3 is TGTGCCAGCAGCCATCAGAGGGGCTACGAGCAGTACTTC.

In this sample, this clonotype turned up a few times. The rearrangement joins TRBV5-1 to TRBJ1-6; 9 bases are a match to TRBD1. Germline V gene sequence: CDR1 SGHRS, CDR2 YFSETQ. The CDR3 is made up of 15 amino acids. V was clipped by 0 bases and J by 7 bases; unmatched bases: 2. CDR3 loop: CASSLGDRENSPLHF. CDR3 in DNA: TGCGCCAGCAGCTTGGGGGACAGGGAGAATTCACCCCTCCACTTT.